Listed below are T cell receptor beta chains from one sample, sequenced in a study of cytomegalovirus exposure and HLA in healthy donors. Libraries were prepared by immunoSEQ multiplex PCR; TCRdb keeps only in-frame clonotypes and omits some of them. The table shows about 160,000 clones, with 80% occurring only once. Sample: PBMCs. These receptors were collected from a male donor in good health and CMV-seropositive. Each CDR3 is given with its conserved first and last residue. D genes are given only for firm matches. A row's size may be missing; if present it is once, few, many or a size class.

CDR3 length,clone size,D gene,J gene,V gene,CDR3 protein,CDR3 DNA
12,NA,NA,TRBJ2-3,TRBV7-9,CASSSGTDTQYF,TGTGCCAGCAGCTCCGGCACAGATACGCAGTATTTT
14,few,NA,TRBJ2-1,TRBV7-9,CASSHERWGRQQFF,TGTGCCAGCAGCCACGAACGATGGGGGAGGCAGCAGTTCTTC
13,NA,TRBD2,TRBJ2-1,TRBV29-1,CSVPGTSGTEQFF,TGCAGCGTCCCCGGGACTAGCGGGACTGAGCAGTTCTTC
11,NA,NA,TRBJ1-2,TRBV2,CASSDGGGYTF,TGTGCCAGCAGTGACGGGGGTGGCTACACCTTC
14,NA,NA,TRBJ1-4,TRBV7-2,CASSHWGGDEKLFF,TGTGCCAGCAGCCACTGGGGCGGAGATGAAAAACTGTTTTTT
15,NA,NA,TRBJ1-1,TRBV4-1,CASSQLFVRDTEAFF,TGCGCCAGCAGCCAACTCTTCGTAAGAGACACTGAAGCTTTCTTT
16,NA,TRBD2,TRBJ2-7,TRBV5-4,CASSLAVSGTLWEQYF,TGTGCCAGCAGCCTAGCTGTGAGCGGGACTTTGTGGGAGCAGTACTTC
17,NA,NA,TRBJ1-4,TRBV7-9,CASSLVTQGGGDEKLFF,TGTGCCAGCAGCTTAGTCACTCAGGGCGGCGGGGATGAAAAACTGTTTTTT
13,NA,NA,TRBJ2-3,TRBV29-1,CSDLSWSTDTQYF,TGCAGCGACCTATCGTGGAGCACAGATACGCAGTATTTT
16,NA,TRBD1,TRBJ1-1,TRBV18,CASSPGTGNLNTEAFF,TGTGCCAGCTCGCCCGGGACAGGCAACTTGAACACTGAAGCTTTCTTT
15,NA,TRBD2,TRBJ2-2,TRBV30,CARQREGGGAGELFF,TGTGCCCGCCAGCGGGAGGGGGGTGGCGCCGGGGAGCTGTTTTTT
16,NA,TRBD1,TRBJ1-2,TRBV4-3,CASSQDQTGVNYGYTF,TGCGCCAGCAGCCAAGATCAGACAGGGGTCAACTATGGCTACACCTTC
16,NA,TRBD2,TRBJ2-1,TRBV7-9,CASSLDEAGEYNEQFF,TGTGCCAGCAGCTTAGATGAAGCGGGGGAATACAATGAGCAGTTCTTC
15,NA,TRBD1,TRBJ2-5,TRBV5-1,CASSFPTGVSETQYF,TGCGCCAGCAGCTTCCCGACAGGGGTTTCTGAGACCCAGTACTTC
16,NA,NA,TRBJ2-7,TRBV15,CATSRDLAGASDEQYF,TGTGCCACCAGCAGAGATTTGGCAGGGGCCAGCGACGAGCAGTACTTC
18,NA,TRBD1,TRBJ1-2,TRBV9,CASSVGDVVGQGARGYTF,TGTGCCAGCAGCGTAGGGGACGTGGTTGGACAGGGGGCTAGAGGCTACACCTTC
13,NA,NA,TRBJ2-7,TRBV5-1,CASSLGVPYEQYF,TGCGCCAGCAGCTTAGGGGTTCCCTACGAGCAGTACTTC
15,NA,TRBD1,TRBJ2-5,TRBV5-8,CASSLAGGFGETQYF,TGTGCCAGCAGCTTGGCAGGGGGCTTCGGAGAGACCCAGTACTTC
16,few,NA,TRBJ2-2,TRBV28,CASSLALGRNTGELFF,TGTGCCAGCAGTTTAGCTTTGGGGAGAAACACCGGGGAGCTGTTTTTT
13,NA,NA,TRBJ1-1,TRBV11-3,CASSSRGEGKAFF,TGTGCCAGCAGCTCCAGGGGAGAGGGGAAAGCTTTCTTT
14,NA,TRBD2,TRBJ2-2,TRBV6-1,CASKTGRGTGELFF,TGTGCCAGCAAGACCGGGAGGGGCACCGGGGAGCTGTTTTTT
13,NA,NA,TRBJ2-5,TRBV7-9,CASSLGLKETQYF,TGTGCCAGCAGCTTAGGACTAAAAGAGACCCAGTACTTC
15,NA,TRBD2,TRBJ2-1,TRBV6-4,CASSGGLAGGNEQFF,TGTGCCAGCAGTGGGGGACTAGCGGGAGGCAATGAGCAGTTCTTC
15,NA,NA,TRBJ1-3,TRBV9,CASSVMREGRNTIYF,TGTGCCAGCAGCGTAATGCGGGAGGGAAGGAACACCATATATTTT
11,few,NA,TRBJ2-7,TRBV27,CASSRGSEQYF,TGTGCCAGCAGTCGGGGGAGTGAGCAGTACTTC
14,NA,TRBD1,TRBJ1-5,TRBV15,CATSRGTGGQPQHF,TGTGCCACCAGCAGAGGGACAGGGGGTCAGCCCCAGCATTTT
15,NA,TRBD1,TRBJ2-1,TRBV7-6,CASSPRQGAMDEQFF,TGTGCCAGCAGCCCCCGACAGGGGGCGATGGATGAGCAGTTCTTC
16,NA,TRBD1,TRBJ1-2,TRBV30,CAWRDRTGVIWYGYTF,TGTGCCTGGAGGGATCGGACAGGGGTAATTTGGTATGGCTACACCTTC
10,NA,NA,TRBJ2-7,TRBV15,CATSRSGGYF,TGTGCCACCAGCAGATCCGGGGGGTACTTC
13,NA,TRBD2,TRBJ2-1,TRBV6-4,CASRPTLADEQFF,TGTGCCAGCAGGCCGACCCTAGCGGATGAGCAGTTCTTC
14,few,NA,TRBJ1-1,TRBV7-9,CASSLRQTNTEAFF,TGTGCCAGCAGCTTGAGACAGACGAACACTGAAGCTTTCTTT
13,NA,NA,TRBJ1-2,TRBV6-5,CASTKDSNYGYTF,TGTGCCAGCACCAAAGACTCAAACTATGGCTACACCTTC
15,once,NA,TRBJ2-7,TRBV2,CASSEGPGSPYEQYF,TGTGCCAGCAGTGAAGGGCCGGGGTCCCCTTACGAGCAGTACTTC
17,NA,TRBD1,TRBJ2-7,TRBV7-2,CASSVPRSGTGRYEQYF,TGTGCCAGCAGCGTTCCCCGCTCCGGGACAGGACGCTACGAGCAGTACTTC
12,NA,NA,TRBJ2-7,TRBV6-1,CASNPDSYEQYF,TGTGCCAGCAATCCAGACTCCTACGAGCAGTACTTC
14,NA,NA,TRBJ1-5,TRBV28,CASSLLGGLRPQHF,TGTGCCAGCAGCCTCCTGGGGGGGCTAAGACCCCAGCATTTT